These 2 T cell receptor beta chains were all obtained from the same sample, sequenced in a study of human versus mouse CDR3 diversity and MHC coevolution. The repertoire was sequenced with immunoSEQ multiplex PCR; TCRdb's copy has only in-frame clones and lacks some. This sample has about 80,000 clones, with 80% to 95% found just once. The sample was naive CD4+ T cells from blood. Subset indicated: CD45RO-negative CD62L-positive naive CD4 T cells. The receptor source for this set is a person between 25 and 69 years old in good health.

The chain employs TRBV30 and TRBJ1-2, with a possible D match to TRBD1 (6 bases). Looked up from germline, CDR1 is GTSNPN and CDR2 is SVGIG (reference sequence). V lost 6 bases, J lost 4 bases, and 18 bases lay in between. The CDR3 is 14 amino acids. The CDR3: CACPGLQGPYGYTF. Here the CDR3 DNA reads TGTGCCTGCCCCGGGTTACAGGGCCCCTATGGCTACACCTTC.

This chain uses TRBV14 with TRBJ1-4; D possibly corresponds to TRBD1 (5 bases). The CDR3 is 16 amino acids. V was trimmed by 1 base and J by 7 bases, leaving 16 bases between them. Germline CDR1 reads SGHDN; CDR2 reads FVKESK. The CDR3 bases are TGTGCCAGCAGCCAAGGAAAAGGACACGGGCCTGAAAAACTGTTTTTT. Translated: CASSQGKGHGPEKLFF.